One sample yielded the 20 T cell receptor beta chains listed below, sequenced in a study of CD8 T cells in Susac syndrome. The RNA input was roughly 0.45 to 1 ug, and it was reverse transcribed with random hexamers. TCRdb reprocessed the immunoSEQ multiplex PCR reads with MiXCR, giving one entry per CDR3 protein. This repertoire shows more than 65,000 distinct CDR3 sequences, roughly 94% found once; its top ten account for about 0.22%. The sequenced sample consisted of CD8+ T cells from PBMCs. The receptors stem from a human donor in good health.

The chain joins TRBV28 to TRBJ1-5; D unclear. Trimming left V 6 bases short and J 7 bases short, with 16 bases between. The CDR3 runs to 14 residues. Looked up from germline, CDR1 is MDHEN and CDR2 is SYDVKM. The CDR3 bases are TGTGCCAGCAGCCTACACTCATCGAGGCAGCCCCAGCATTTT. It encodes CASSLHSSRQPQHF.

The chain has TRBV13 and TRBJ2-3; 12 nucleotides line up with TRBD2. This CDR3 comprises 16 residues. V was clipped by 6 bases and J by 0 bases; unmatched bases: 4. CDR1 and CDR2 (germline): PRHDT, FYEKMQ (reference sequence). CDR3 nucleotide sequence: TGTGCCAGCAGTCTAGCGGGGGGGCCTAGCACAGATACGCAGTATTTT. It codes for CASSLAGGPSTDTQYF.

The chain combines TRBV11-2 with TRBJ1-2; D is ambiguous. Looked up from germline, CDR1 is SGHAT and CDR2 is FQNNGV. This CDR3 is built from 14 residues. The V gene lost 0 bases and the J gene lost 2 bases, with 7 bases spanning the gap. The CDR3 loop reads CASSLDSLNYGYTF. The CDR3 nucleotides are TGTGCCAGCAGCTTAGACAGCTTGAACTATGGCTACACCTTC.

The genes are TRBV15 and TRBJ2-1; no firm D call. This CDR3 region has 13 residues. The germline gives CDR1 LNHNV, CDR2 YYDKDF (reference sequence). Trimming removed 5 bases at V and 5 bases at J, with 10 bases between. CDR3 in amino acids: CATSRVSHNEQFF. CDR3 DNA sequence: TGTGCCACCAGCCGGGTTAGCCACAATGAGCAGTTCTTC.

In DNA form, the CDR3 reads TGTGCCAGCAGCTCCTTCATTTCGAACACTGAAGCTTTCTTT. This encodes CASSSFISNTEAFF. The chain recombines TRBV7-9 with TRBJ1-1; D gene ambiguous. CDR3 length: 14 amino acids. Germline values: CDR1 SEHNR, CDR2 FQNEAQ (reference sequence). Trimming removed 4 bases at V and 1 base at J, with 10 bases between. The complete variable domain, with remaining parts taken from reference TRBV7-9 and TRBJ1-1, reads DTGVSQNPRHKITKRGQNVTFRCDPISEHNRLYWYRQTLGQGPEFLTYFQNEAQLEKSRLLSDRFSAERPKGSFSTLEIQRTEQGDSAMYLCASSSFISNTEAFFGQGTRLTVV.

The CDR3 DNA is TGCGCCAGCAGCCAAGAGGTCGAGGTGATGAGCCAGGGGAAAGGCTACACCTTC. Its translation is CASSQEVEVMSQGKGYTF. The V and J genes are TRBV4-1 and TRBJ1-2, with D maybe TRBD1 (6 bases). CDR1 and CDR2 (germline): MGHRA, YSYEKL. The CDR3 is 18 residues long. V dropped 0 bases and J dropped 8 bases, with 25 bases sitting between them.

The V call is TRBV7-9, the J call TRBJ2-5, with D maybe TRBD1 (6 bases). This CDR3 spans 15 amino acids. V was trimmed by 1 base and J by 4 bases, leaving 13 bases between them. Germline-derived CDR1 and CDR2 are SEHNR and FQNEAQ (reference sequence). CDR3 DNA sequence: TGTGCCAGCAGCTTAGAGGCGGCAGGGGTAGAGACCCAGTACTTC. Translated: CASSLEAAGVETQYF.

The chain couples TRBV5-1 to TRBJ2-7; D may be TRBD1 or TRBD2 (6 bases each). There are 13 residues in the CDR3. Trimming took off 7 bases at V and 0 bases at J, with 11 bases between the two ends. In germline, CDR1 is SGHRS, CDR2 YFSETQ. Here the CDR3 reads CASSEGGSYEQYF. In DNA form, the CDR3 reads TGCGCCAGCTCCGAGGGGGGCTCCTACGAGCAGTACTTC.

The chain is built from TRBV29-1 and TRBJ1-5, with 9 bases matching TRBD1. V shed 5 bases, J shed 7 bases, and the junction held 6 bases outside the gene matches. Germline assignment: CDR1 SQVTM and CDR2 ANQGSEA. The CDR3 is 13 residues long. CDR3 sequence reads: CSVWTGVGQPQHF. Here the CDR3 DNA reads TGCAGCGTTTGGACAGGGGTAGGACAGCCCCAGCATTTT.

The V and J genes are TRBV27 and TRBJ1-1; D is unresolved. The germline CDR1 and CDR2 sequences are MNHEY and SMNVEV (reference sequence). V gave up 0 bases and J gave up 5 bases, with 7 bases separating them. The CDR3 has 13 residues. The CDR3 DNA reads TGTGCCAGCAGTTTATCCGCGGCAACTGAAGCTTTCTTT. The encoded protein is CASSLSAATEAFF.

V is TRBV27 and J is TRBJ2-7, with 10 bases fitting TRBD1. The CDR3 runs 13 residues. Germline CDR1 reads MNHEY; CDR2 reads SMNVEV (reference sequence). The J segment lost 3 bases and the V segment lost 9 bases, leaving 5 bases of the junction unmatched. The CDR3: CASGDRGFYEQYF. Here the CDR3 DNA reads TGTGCCAGTGGGGACAGGGGATTCTACGAGCAGTACTTC.

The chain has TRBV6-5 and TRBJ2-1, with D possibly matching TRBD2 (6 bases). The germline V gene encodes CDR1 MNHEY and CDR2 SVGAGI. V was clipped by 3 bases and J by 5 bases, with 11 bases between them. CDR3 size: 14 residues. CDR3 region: CASSYGGRNNEQFF. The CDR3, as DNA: TGTGCCAGCAGTTATGGGGGGAGGAACAATGAGCAGTTCTTC.

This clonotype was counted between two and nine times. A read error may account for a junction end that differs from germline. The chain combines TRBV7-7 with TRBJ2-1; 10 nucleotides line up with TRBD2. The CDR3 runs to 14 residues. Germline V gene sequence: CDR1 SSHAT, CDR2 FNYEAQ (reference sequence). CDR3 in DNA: TGTGCTAGCAGCTTAGCGGGGGGACTGAATGAGCAGTTCTTC. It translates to CASSLAGGLNEQFF.

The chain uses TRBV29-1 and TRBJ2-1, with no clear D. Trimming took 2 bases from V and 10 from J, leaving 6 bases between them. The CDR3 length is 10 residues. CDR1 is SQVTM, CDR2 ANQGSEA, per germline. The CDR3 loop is CSVERAEQFF. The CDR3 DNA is TGCAGCGTTGAAAGGGCAGAGCAGTTCTTC.

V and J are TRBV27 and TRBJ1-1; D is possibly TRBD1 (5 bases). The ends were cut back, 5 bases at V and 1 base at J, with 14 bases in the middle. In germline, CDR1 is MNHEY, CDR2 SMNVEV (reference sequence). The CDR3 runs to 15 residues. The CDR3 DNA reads TGTGCCAGCAGTGTGCCGGGACGGAAGAACACTGAAGCTTTCTTT. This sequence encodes CASSVPGRKNTEAFF.

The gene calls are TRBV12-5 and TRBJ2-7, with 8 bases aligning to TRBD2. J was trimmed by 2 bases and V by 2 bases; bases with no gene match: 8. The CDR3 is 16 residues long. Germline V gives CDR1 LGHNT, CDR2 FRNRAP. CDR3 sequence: CASGLTAAGVTYEQYF. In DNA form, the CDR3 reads TGTGCTAGTGGTTTGACGGCAGCGGGGGTTACCTACGAGCAGTACTTC.

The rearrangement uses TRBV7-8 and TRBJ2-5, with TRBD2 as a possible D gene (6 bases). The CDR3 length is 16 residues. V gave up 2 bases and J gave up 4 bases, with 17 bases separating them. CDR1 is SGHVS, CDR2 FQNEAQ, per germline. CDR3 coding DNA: TGTGCCAGCAGCTTACCGGAGGGTATTCCCGGAGAGACCCAGTACTTC. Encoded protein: CASSLPEGIPGETQYF.

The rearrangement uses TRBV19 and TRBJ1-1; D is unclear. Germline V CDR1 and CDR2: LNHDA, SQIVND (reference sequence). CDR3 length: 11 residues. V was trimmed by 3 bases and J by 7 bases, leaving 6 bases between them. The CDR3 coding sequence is TGTGCCAGTAGTATGGGTCGTGAAGCTTTCTTT. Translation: CASSMGREAFF.

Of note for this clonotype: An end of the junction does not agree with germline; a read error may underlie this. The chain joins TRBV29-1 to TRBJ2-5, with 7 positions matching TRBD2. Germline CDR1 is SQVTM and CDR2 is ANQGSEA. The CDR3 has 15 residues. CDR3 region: CSIEGTAGGQETQYF. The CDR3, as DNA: TGCAGCATTGAGGGGACTGCCGGGGGGCAAGAGACCCAGTACTTC.

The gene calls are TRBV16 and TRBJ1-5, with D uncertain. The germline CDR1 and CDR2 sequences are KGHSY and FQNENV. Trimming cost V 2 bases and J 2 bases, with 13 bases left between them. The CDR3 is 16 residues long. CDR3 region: CASSQGKGAGNQPQHF. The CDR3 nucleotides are TGTGCCAGCAGCCAAGGAAAGGGCGCGGGCAATCAGCCCCAGCATTTT.